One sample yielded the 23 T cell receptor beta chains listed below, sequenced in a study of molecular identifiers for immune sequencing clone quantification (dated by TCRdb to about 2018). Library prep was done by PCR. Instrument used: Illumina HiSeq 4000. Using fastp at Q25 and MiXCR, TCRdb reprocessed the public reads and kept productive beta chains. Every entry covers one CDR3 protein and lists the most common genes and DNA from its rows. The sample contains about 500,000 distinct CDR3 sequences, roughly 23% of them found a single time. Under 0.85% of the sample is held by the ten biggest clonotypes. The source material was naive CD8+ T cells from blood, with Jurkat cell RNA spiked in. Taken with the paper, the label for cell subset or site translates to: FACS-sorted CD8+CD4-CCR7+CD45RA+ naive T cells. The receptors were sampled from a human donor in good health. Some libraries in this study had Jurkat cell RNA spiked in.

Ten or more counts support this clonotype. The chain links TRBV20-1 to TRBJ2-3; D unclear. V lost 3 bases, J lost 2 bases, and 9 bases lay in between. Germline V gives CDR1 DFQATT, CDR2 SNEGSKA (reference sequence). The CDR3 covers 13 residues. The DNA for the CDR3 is TGCAGTGCTAGGGCGGAAACCACAGATACGCAGTATTTT. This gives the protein CSARAETTDTQYF.

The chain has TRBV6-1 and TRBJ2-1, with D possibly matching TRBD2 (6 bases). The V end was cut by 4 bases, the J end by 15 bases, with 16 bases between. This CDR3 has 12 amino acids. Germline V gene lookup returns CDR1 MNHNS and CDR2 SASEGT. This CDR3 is CASSGGGPGGFF. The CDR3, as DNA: TGTGCCAGCAGTGGGGGTGGTCCCGGGGGGTTCTTC.

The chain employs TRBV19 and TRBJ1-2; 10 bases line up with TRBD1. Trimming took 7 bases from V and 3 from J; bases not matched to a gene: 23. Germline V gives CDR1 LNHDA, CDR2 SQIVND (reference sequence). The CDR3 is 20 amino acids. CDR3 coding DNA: TGTGCCAGTACCCAGTCGAGGGCATCGGACAGGGGGAACTCCCACTATGGCTACACCTTC. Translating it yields CASTQSRASDRGNSHYGYTF.

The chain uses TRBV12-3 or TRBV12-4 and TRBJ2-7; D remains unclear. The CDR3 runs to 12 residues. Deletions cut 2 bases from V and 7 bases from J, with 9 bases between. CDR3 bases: TGTGCCAGCAGTTTATCCATGAGGGAGCAGTACTTC. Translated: CASSLSMREQYF.

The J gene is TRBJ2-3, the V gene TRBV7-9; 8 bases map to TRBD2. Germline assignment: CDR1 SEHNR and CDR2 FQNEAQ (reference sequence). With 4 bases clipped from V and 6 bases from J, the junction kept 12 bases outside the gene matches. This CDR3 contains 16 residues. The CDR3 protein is CASSSRLAIGLDTQYF. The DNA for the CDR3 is TGTGCCAGCAGCTCCCGACTAGCGATAGGGTTGGATACGCAGTATTTT.

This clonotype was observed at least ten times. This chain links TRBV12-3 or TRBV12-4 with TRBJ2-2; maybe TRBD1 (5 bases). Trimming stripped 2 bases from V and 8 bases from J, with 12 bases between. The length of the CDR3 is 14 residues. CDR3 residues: CASSLSGFMGELFF. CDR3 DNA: TGTGCCAGCAGTTTATCAGGGTTTATGGGGGAGCTGTTTTTT.

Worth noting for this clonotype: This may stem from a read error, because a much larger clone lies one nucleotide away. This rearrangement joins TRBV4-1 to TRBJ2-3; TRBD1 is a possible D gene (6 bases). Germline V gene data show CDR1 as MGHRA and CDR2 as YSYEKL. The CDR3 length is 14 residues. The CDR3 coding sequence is TGCGCCAGCAGTCAGGGGCCCCTCACAGATGCGCAGTATTTT. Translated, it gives CASSQGPLTDAQYF.

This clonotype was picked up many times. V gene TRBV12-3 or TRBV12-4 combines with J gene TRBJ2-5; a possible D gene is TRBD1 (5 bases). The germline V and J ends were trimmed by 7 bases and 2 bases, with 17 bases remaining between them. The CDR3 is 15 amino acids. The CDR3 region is CASKEDSDPQETQYF. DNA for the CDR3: TGTGCCAGCAAAGAAGACAGCGACCCACAAGAGACCCAGTACTTC.

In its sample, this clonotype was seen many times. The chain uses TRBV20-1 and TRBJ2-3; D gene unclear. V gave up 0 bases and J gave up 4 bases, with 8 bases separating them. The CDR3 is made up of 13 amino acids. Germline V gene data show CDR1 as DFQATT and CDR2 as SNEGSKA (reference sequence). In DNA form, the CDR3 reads TGCAGTGCTAGAGACCCCGGATCAGATACGCAGTATTTT. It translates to CSARDPGSDTQYF.

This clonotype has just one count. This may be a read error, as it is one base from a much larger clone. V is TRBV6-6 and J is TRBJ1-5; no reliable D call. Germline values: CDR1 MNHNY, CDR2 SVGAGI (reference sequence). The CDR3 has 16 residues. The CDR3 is CAGSSTGSIFNQPQHF. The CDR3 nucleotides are TGTGCCGGCAGTTCCACTGGTAGTATCTTCAATCAGCCCCAGCATTTT.

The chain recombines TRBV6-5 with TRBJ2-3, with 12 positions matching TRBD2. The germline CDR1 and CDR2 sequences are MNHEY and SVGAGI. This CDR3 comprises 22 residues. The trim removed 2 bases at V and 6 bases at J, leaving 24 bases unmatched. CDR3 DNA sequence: TGTGCCAGCAGTTACCTTATACAGAATCCCTTGAGGCCTAGCGGGAGGGCGGATACGCAGTATTTT. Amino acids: CASSYLIQNPLRPSGRADTQYF.

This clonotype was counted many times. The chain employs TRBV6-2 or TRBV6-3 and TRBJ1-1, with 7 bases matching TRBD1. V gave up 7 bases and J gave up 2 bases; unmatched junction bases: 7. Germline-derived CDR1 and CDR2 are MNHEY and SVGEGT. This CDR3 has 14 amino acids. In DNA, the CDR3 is TGTGCCAGCAAGCGGGACAGACCCAACACTGAAGCTTTCTTT. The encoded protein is CASKRDRPNTEAFF.

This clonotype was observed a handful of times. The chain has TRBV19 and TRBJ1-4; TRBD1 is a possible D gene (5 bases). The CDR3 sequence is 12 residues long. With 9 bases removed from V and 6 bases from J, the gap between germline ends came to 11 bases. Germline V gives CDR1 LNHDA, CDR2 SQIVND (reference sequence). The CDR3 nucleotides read TGTGCCAGCCGGGACGGAGATGAAAAACTGTTTTTT. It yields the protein CASRDGDEKLFF.

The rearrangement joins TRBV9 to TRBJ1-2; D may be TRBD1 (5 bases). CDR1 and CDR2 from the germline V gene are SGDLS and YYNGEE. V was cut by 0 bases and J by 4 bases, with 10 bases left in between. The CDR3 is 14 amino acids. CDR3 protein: CASSVGGGVYGYTF. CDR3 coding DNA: TGTGCCAGCAGCGTAGGGGGAGGGGTCTATGGCTACACCTTC.

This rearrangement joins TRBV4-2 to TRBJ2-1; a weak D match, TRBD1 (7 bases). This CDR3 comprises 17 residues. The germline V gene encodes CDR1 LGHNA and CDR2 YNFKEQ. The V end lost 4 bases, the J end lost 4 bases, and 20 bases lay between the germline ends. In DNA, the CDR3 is TGTGCCAGCAGCCCACGCGTGGGGGGACAGACATACAATGAGCAGTTCTTC. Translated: CASSPRVGGQTYNEQFF.

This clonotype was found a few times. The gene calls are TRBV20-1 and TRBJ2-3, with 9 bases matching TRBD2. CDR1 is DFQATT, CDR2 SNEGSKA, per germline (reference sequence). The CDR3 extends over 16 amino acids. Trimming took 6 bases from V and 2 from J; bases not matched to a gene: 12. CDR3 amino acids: CSATGLTSGTTDTQYF. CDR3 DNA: TGCAGTGCAACCGGCTTGACTAGCGGAACCACAGATACGCAGTATTTT.

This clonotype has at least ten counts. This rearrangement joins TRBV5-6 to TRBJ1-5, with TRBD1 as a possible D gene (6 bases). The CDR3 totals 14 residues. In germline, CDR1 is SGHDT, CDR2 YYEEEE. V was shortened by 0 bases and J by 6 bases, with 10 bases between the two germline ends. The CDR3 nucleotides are TGTGCCAGCAGCTTGGGCAGGGGAGGTCAGCCCCAGCATTTT. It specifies CASSLGRGGQPQHF.

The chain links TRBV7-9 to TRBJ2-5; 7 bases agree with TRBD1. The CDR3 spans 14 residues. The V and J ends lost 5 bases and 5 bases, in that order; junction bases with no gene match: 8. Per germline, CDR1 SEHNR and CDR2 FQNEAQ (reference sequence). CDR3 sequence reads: CASSQGQDWETQYF. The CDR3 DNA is TGTGCCAGCAGCCAAGGACAGGACTGGGAGACCCAGTACTTC.

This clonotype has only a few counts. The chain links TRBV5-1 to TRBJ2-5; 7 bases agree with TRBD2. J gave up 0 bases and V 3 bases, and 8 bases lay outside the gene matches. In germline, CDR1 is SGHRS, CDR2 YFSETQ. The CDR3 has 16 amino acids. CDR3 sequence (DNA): TGCGCCAGCAGCTCCCGGGACTACGAGTACCAAGAGACCCAGTACTTC. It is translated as CASSSRDYEYQETQYF.

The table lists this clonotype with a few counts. CDR3 bases: TGTGCCAGCAGTTCCCGGACTAGCGGGAGCCGGGATACGCAGTATTTT. Translating it yields CASSSRTSGSRDTQYF. The V and J genes are TRBV6-5 and TRBJ2-3, with TRBD2 matching over 13 bases. This CDR3 has 16 residues. Germline CDR1 and CDR2: MNHEY and SVGAGI. Trimming at V came to 4 bases and at J to 6 bases, leaving 7 bases not matched to a gene.

CDR3 bases: TGTGCCAGCAGCCCTAGGGACAGGGCAGCTAACTATGGCTACACCTTC. Translation gives CASSPRDRAANYGYTF. The J gene is TRBJ1-2, the V gene TRBV7-9, with TRBD1 matching 9 bases. The trim removed 5 bases at V and 0 bases at J, leaving 7 bases unmatched. The CDR3 has 16 residues. CDR1 and CDR2 from the germline V gene are SEHNR and FQNEAQ (reference sequence).

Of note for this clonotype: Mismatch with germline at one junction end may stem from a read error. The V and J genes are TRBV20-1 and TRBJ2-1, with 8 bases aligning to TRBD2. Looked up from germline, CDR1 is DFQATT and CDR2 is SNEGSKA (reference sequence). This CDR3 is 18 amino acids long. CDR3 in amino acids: CSVRDSLGGLARLNEQFF. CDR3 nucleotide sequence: TGCAGTGTTAGAGATAGCTTGGGTGGACTAGCTCGTTTGAATGAGCAGTTCTTC.

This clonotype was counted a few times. The CDR3 here is CASSMDYYGYTF. CDR3 bases: TGTGCCAGTAGTATGGACTACTATGGCTACACCTTC. The gene calls are TRBV19 and TRBJ1-2; D is undetermined. Looked up from germline, CDR1 is LNHDA and CDR2 is SQIVND (reference sequence). This CDR3 is 12 amino acids long. Trimming removed 3 bases from V and 3 bases from J, with 5 bases in between.